The source of this T cell receptor beta chain is a study of shared clonotypes between healthy human individuals. CD45RO-negative CD8 cells positively selected for CCR7 made up the naive population, which excluded terminally differentiated effector memory CD45RA+ cells. Genomic DNA (from each subset) was split evenly across several immunoSEQ plates. Each PCR replicate from the sorted subsets contained 150 to 250 ng DNA, which is some 32,000 T cell genomes. Here immunoSEQ multiplex PCR was the method, and the copy in TCRdb shows in-frame clones only, minus some. The data contain around 2,000,000 clones, about 93% of them singletons. With 3 bases removed from V and 7 bases from J, the gap between germline ends came to 15 bases. CDR1 is LNHDA and CDR2 is SQIVND in the germline V gene (reference sequence). There are 14 residues in the CDR3.

Sequencing used naive CD8+ T cells from PBMCs. This clonotype was sampled from a man between 18 and 35 years old in good health. Some clones in this sample may be carry-over from other donors' samples. This chain uses TRBV19 with TRBJ1-2; no reliable D call. The CDR3 is CASSMEGNWPGYTF. CDR3 nucleotide sequence: TGTGCCAGTAGTATGGAGGGCAACTGGCCTGGCTACACCTTC.